Listed here are 21 T cell receptor beta chains from one sample, sequenced in a study of blood T cell repertoires in COVID-19. Generated by immunoSEQ multiplex PCR, the TCRdb table keeps only in-frame clones and is missing some. The sample consists of a few hundred thousand clones, 70% to 90% of them appearing once. Sequencing was performed on PBMCs or T cells enriched from blood (not recorded which). These receptors all come from a woman between 18 and 29 years old who had recovered from COVID-19.

Details on this clone: Other DNA sequences in the same sample also yield this CDR3. The gene calls are TRBV5-1 and TRBJ1-1, with TRBD1 as a possible D gene (5 bases). Germline V gives CDR1 SGHRS, CDR2 YFSETQ. CDR3 size: 13 residues. Trimming stripped 2 bases from V and 4 bases from J, with 9 bases between. The CDR3 region is CASSFDRGTEAFF. In DNA form, the CDR3 reads TGCGCCAGCAGCTTCGACAGAGGCACTGAAGCTTTCTTT.

CDR3 sequence reads: CASSGGGGSTDTQYF. In nucleotides, the CDR3 is TGTGCCAGCAGTGGAGGGGGGGGGAGCACAGATACGCAGTATTTT. The chain uses TRBV28 and TRBJ2-3; D is possibly TRBD2 (7 bases). This CDR3 comprises 15 residues. Germline V CDR1 and CDR2: MDHEN, SYDVKM. The ends were cut back, 5 bases at V and 0 bases at J, with 12 bases in the middle.

This chain links TRBV7-9 with TRBJ1-6, with TRBD1 identical over 10 bases. The trim removed 0 bases at V and 7 bases at J, leaving 3 bases unmatched. CDR1 and CDR2 from the germline V gene are SEHNR and FQNEAQ (reference sequence). The CDR3 loop spans 16 amino acids. In DNA form, the CDR3 reads TGTGCCAGCAGCTTAGCGGGACAGGGGTGGAATTCACCCCTCCACTTT. The encoded protein is CASSLAGQGWNSPLHF. Full variable domain (remainder filled in from reference TRBV7-9 and TRBJ1-6): DTGVSQNPRHKITKRGQNVTFRCDPISEHNRLYWYRQTLGQGPEFLTYFQNEAQLEKSRLLSDRFSAERPKGSFSTLEIQRTEQGDSAMYLCASSLAGQGWNSPLHFGNGTRLTVT.

This chain uses TRBV6-5 with TRBJ1-3, with TRBD1 identical over 7 bases. Germline V lookup: CDR1 MNHEY, CDR2 SVGAGI. This CDR3 spans 13 amino acids. V lost 9 bases, J lost 2 bases, and 4 bases stayed unmatched. The CDR3 region has the DNA TGTGCCAGTCGGGGGACAGCTGGAAACACCATATATTTT. Translation gives CASRGTAGNTIYF.

The chain carries TRBV28 and TRBJ1-1; no definite D call. V dropped 4 bases and J dropped 6 bases, with 12 bases sitting between them. The CDR3 loop spans 13 amino acids. Germline lookup yields CDR1 MDHEN and CDR2 SYDVKM. The CDR3 protein is CASSSLSPPEAFF. The CDR3 bases are TGTGCCAGCAGTTCCCTCTCCCCCCCTGAAGCTTTCTTT.

The chain recombines TRBV7-6 with TRBJ2-7; 9 bases agree with TRBD2. Trimming cost V 5 bases and J 3 bases; bases outside gene matches: 8. This CDR3 contains 15 residues. CDR1 is SGHVS, CDR2 FNYEAQ, per germline. In DNA form, the CDR3 reads TGTGCCAGCAGCGCTAGCGGGGCGGGGAGCTACGAGCAGTACTTC. Protein sequence: CASSASGAGSYEQYF.

The chain links TRBV10-3 to TRBJ2-2; 9 bases line up with TRBD1. The CDR3 length is 14 residues. The V gene end was trimmed by 4 bases and the J gene end by 3 bases; junction bases not matched to a gene: 0. Germline V gene lookup returns CDR1 ENHRY and CDR2 SYGVKD. The CDR3 reads CAISGDRDTGELFF. The CDR3 DNA sequence: TGTGCCATCAGTGGGGACAGGGACACCGGGGAGCTGTTTTTT.

In regard to this clone: Different DNA sequences within this sample yield the same CDR3. The chain combines TRBV30 with TRBJ2-7, with D hard to call. The CDR3 spans 11 residues. The ends were cut back, 2 bases at V and 3 bases at J, with 5 bases in the middle. Looked up from germline, CDR1 is GTSNPN and CDR2 is SVGIG (reference sequence). The chain's CDR3 is CAWSSHYEQYF. The CDR3 region has the DNA TGTGCCTGGAGTAGCCACTACGAGCAGTACTTC.

This chain joins TRBV6-6 and TRBJ2-2; D may be TRBD1 (6 bases). CDR1 and CDR2 from the germline V gene are MNHNY and SVGAGI (reference sequence). The CDR3 is made up of 15 amino acids. Trimming removed 2 bases from V and 7 bases from J, with 14 bases in between. The CDR3 protein is CASSYGRQGHGELFF. DNA for the CDR3: TGTGCCAGCAGTTACGGTCGGCAGGGGCACGGGGAGCTGTTTTTT.

V gene TRBV2 combines with J gene TRBJ1-1, with D possibly TRBD1 on 5 matching bases. Germline values: CDR1 SNHLY, CDR2 FYNNEI. The ends were cut back, 6 bases at V and 1 base at J, with 6 bases in the middle. The CDR3 spans 12 residues. This chain's CDR3 is CASRDTNTEAFF. The CDR3 nucleotides read TGTGCCAGCAGGGACACGAACACTGAAGCTTTCTTT.

V is TRBV5-1 and J is TRBJ1-1, with D uncertain. Trimming pared 4 bases from V and 1 base from J, leaving 11 bases between. The CDR3 runs to 14 residues. Germline V CDR1 and CDR2: SGHRS, YFSETQ. The CDR3 DNA reads as TGCGCCAGCAGCATCCAGATCCAGAACACTGAAGCTTTCTTT. Amino acids: CASSIQIQNTEAFF.

The rearrangement joins TRBV19 to TRBJ1-6, with 7 bases aligning to TRBD1. J gave up 5 bases and V 6 bases, and 1 base lay outside the gene matches. The germline CDR1 and CDR2 sequences are LNHDA and SQIVND (reference sequence). The CDR3 spans 13 residues. The CDR3 nucleotides read TGTGCCAGTAGGACAGGGAATAATTCACCCCTCCACTTT. Translation gives CASRTGNNSPLHF.

The chain has TRBV19 and TRBJ1-5; TRBD1 might be the D (5 bases). Trimming removed 4 bases from V and 4 bases from J, with 14 bases in between. The CDR3 is made up of 15 amino acids. Looked up from germline, CDR1 is LNHDA and CDR2 is SQIVND (reference sequence). CDR3 amino acids: CASSTGELGNQPQHF. DNA of the CDR3: TGTGCCAGTAGTACGGGGGAGCTGGGAAATCAGCCCCAGCATTTT.

The CDR3: CASSLGTGDNQPQHF. In DNA, the CDR3 is TGTGCCAGCAGCTTAGGGACAGGGGACAACCAGCCCCAGCATTTT. The chain uses TRBV7-8 and TRBJ1-5, with 9 positions matching TRBD1. This CDR3 is built from 15 residues. The germline gives CDR1 SGHVS, CDR2 FQNEAQ. V lost 1 base, J lost 7 bases, and 5 bases stayed unmatched.

This clone was picked up one time. J is TRBJ2-7 and V is TRBV5-1; 9 positions match TRBD2. V gave up 10 bases and J gave up 4 bases; unmatched junction bases: 18. This CDR3 has 16 residues. Germline-derived CDR1 and CDR2 are SGHRS and YFSETQ. The CDR3 loop is CARWGGAGGGLYEQYF. The CDR3 region has the DNA TGCGCCCGCTGGGGGGGGGCGGGGGGGGGCTTGTACGAGCAGTACTTC.

This rearrangement joins TRBV27 to TRBJ1-1; tentatively, D is TRBD1 (6 bases). CDR1 is MNHEY and CDR2 is SMNVEV in the germline V gene (reference sequence). This CDR3 is built from 15 residues. Deletions cut 0 bases from V and 3 bases from J, with 11 bases between. The CDR3 loop reads CASSLSVRQDTEAFF. The CDR3 DNA follows: TGTGCCAGCAGTTTATCGGTTAGACAGGACACTGAAGCTTTCTTT.

The J gene is TRBJ1-6, the V gene TRBV6-2 or TRBV6-3, with 7 bases that match TRBD1. V lost 5 bases to trimming and J lost 8 bases; unmatched junction nucleotides: 12. The CDR3 is 16 residues long. Germline-derived CDR1 and CDR2 are MNHEY and SVGEGT. The CDR3 nucleotides read TGTGCCAGCAGTAACTGGACAGGCCTAGATGATTCACCCCTCCACTTT. Translation: CASSNWTGLDDSPLHF.

V usage is TRBV6-1 and J usage is TRBJ1-1; 8 bases are shared with TRBD1. V lost 1 base to trimming and J lost 0 bases; unmatched junction nucleotides: 13. The germline gives CDR1 MNHNS, CDR2 SASEGT. The CDR3 is 19 amino acids. The CDR3 sequence is CASSEGTFRGLGMNTEAFF. As DNA, the CDR3 is TGTGCCAGCAGTGAAGGAACATTCAGGGGGCTCGGGATGAACACTGAAGCTTTCTTT.

The chain carries TRBV4-3 and TRBJ2-7, with 7 nucleotides matching TRBD1. The CDR3 totals 15 residues. V dropped 0 bases and J dropped 4; count of bases not matched to a gene: 6. Looked up from germline, CDR1 is LGHNA and CDR2 is YSLEER. The CDR3 loop is CASSQDRQGVYEQYF. DNA for the CDR3: TGCGCCAGCAGCCAAGACCGACAGGGAGTGTACGAGCAGTACTTC.

This sequence joins TRBV7-2 and TRBJ1-2, with TRBD1 matching over 7 bases. Germline-derived CDR1 and CDR2 are SGHTA and FQGNSA. The CDR3 spans 14 residues. Trimming at V came to 5 bases and at J to 4 bases, leaving 7 bases not matched to a gene. The CDR3: CASSPGTVFYGYTF. Written as DNA, the CDR3 is TGTGCCAGCAGCCCTGGGACAGTTTTCTATGGCTACACCTTC.

This clone was found once. The V gene is TRBV7-9, the J gene TRBJ1-4; TRBD1 might be the D (6 bases). Germline values: CDR1 SEHNR, CDR2 FQNEAQ (reference sequence). The CDR3 has 15 residues. V was trimmed by 4 bases and J by 8 bases, leaving 17 bases between them. CDR3 nucleotides: TGTGCCAGCAGCTCACAGGGCGCGGGCAGCGAAAAACTGTTTTTT. Residues: CASSSQGAGSEKLFF. Combining the CDR3 with reference TRBV7-9 and TRBJ1-4 gives the whole variable domain DTGVSQNPRHKITKRGQNVTFRCDPISEHNRLYWYRQTLGQGPEFLTYFQNEAQLEKSRLLSDRFSAERPKGSFSTLEIQRTEQGDSAMYLCASSSQGAGSEKLFFGSGTQLSVL.